This entry concerns a single T cell receptor (beta chain). No antigen is known for it. Described treatment: roughly ten-day PBMC culture with coronavirus spike peptide pools or control peptides (ViraFEST assay). These data belong to a study of vaccination and CD4 T cells after COVID-19. About the study: Overlapping SARS-CoV-2, HCoV-NL63, HCoV-OC43 and HCoV-229E spike peptides stimulated the cells. Control cultures were supplied with a CEFX pool, an HIV-1 Nef pool, or no peptide at all.

Regarding the study as a whole: Recorded median SARS-CoV-2-reactive clonotype numbers increased from about 20 to 38 without reaching significance.

Oncomine TCR Beta short-read sequencing was applied to DNA from cultured CD4+ T cells. TCRdb independently ran MiXCR on the PCR reads; one entry per CDR3 protein. Altogether 10,000 to 15,000 distinct CDR3 sequences are present, about 61% being singletons, with the ten largest covering approximately 8.3%. Material: CD4+ T cells from blood, cultured in vitro. The sequence was collected from a human donor who had recovered from COVID-19.

DNA of the CDR3: TGTGCCACCAGTGGGGAACAGGGGTTTCAGCCCCAGCATTTT. Protein product: CATSGEQGFQPQHF. V and J are TRBV24-1 and TRBJ1-5, with TRBD1 identical over 7 bases. Germline lookup yields CDR1 KGHDR and CDR2 SFDVKD. This CDR3 is 14 amino acids long. J gave up 6 bases and V 5 bases, and 6 bases lay outside the gene matches.